The 16 T cell receptor beta chains given below trace back to one sample, sequenced in a study of T-cell memory formation after mild COVID-19. MiXCR, applied by TCRdb to the 5' RACE reads, yields one record per CDR3 protein. This repertoire shows 190,000 or so distinct CDR3 sequences, roughly a tenth found once; its top ten account for roughly 3.2%. The sequencing sample was made of PBMCs or a T cell subset sorted from them (not recorded which). The receptors shown here come from a young man who had mild COVID-19 (a few samples of this study predate the infection). Cell type and time point are not known.

This clonotype came up a few times. The CDR3 reads CASRRWGTGVTDEQFF. CDR3 in DNA: TGTGCCAGCAGACGATGGGGGACAGGGGTTACGGATGAGCAGTTCTTC. The chain combines TRBV12-3 or TRBV12-4 with TRBJ2-1; 10 nucleotides match TRBD1. The CDR3 length is 16 residues. J lost 8 bases, V lost 6 bases, and 13 bases had no gene match.

The V and J genes are TRBV10-2 and TRBJ2-4, with 9 bases fitting TRBD1. The CDR3 is made up of 14 amino acids. J gave up 6 bases and V 5 bases, and 5 bases lay outside the gene matches. The V gene's germline CDR1 is WSHSY and CDR2 SAAADI. CDR3 nucleotide sequence: TGCGCCAGCAGTCCAGAGGGACAGGGAAACATTCAGTACTTC. Translated: CASSPEGQGNIQYF.

This clonotype was observed a handful of times. The gene calls are TRBV27 and TRBJ2-5; D call uncertain. Germline V lookup: CDR1 MNHEY, CDR2 SMNVEV (reference sequence). V was cut by 2 bases and J by 4 bases, with 5 bases left in between. There are 12 residues in the CDR3. The CDR3 region is CASSLKGETQYF. The CDR3 bases are TGTGCCAGCAGTTTAAAGGGAGAGACCCAGTACTTC.

This clonotype has at least ten counts. The chain joins TRBV2 to TRBJ1-2, with 8 positions matching TRBD1. The J segment lost 2 bases and the V segment lost 5 bases, leaving 4 bases of the junction unmatched. The CDR3 consists of 14 residues. Germline-derived CDR1 and CDR2 are SNHLY and FYNNEI. CDR3 DNA: TGTGCCAGCAGTATCCGGACAGGGAACTATGGCTACACCTTC. Translating it yields CASSIRTGNYGYTF.

CDR3 in amino acids: CSVDKAGEGGYTF. In DNA, the CDR3 is TGCAGCGTTGACAAGGCAGGGGAGGGTGGCTACACCTTC. The chain combines TRBV29-1 with TRBJ1-2; D possibly corresponds to TRBD1 (6 bases). The CDR3 consists of 13 residues. Trimming took 3 bases from V and 7 from J, leaving 15 bases between them. Germline CDR1 SQVTM, CDR2 ANQGSEA.

This clonotype has just a few counts. This chain connects TRBV6-2 or TRBV6-3 to TRBJ1-2; a weak D match, TRBD1 (5 bases). The CDR3 extends over 13 amino acids. Germline V CDR1 and CDR2: MNHEY, SVGEGT. V gave up 6 bases and J gave up 8 bases, with 16 bases separating them. The CDR3 nucleotides are TGTGCCAGCAGCGAGAACCAGGGAAAGGGCTACACCTTC. This codes for CASSENQGKGYTF.

The rearrangement uses TRBV20-1 and TRBJ1-1; D possibly corresponds to TRBD1 (5 bases). The CDR3 is 13 amino acids. Trimming removed 3 bases from V and 1 base from J, with 9 bases in between. CDR1 and CDR2 from the germline V gene are DFQATT and SNEGSKA (reference sequence). The CDR3 loop reads CSARRQGNTEAFF. CDR3 nucleotides: TGCAGTGCTAGGCGGCAGGGGAACACTGAAGCTTTCTTT.

This clonotype was seen a few times. The gene calls are TRBV18 and TRBJ1-2, with 7 bases that match TRBD1. V trimming: 0 bases; J trimming: 3 bases; junction bases outside the gene matches: 4. The CDR3 runs to 15 residues. Germline V gene sequence: CDR1 KGHSH, CDR2 LQKENI. The CDR3: CASSPPGGLYYGYTF. CDR3 coding DNA: TGTGCCAGCTCACCACCAGGGGGCCTGTACTATGGCTACACCTTC.

This chain joins TRBV3-1 and TRBJ2-7; D assignment may be TRBD1 or TRBD2 (5 bases each). The CDR3 sequence is 14 residues long. Germline CDR1 is LGHDT and CDR2 is YNNKEL (reference sequence). V lost 1 base and J 6 bases, leaving 13 bases between the germline ends. The CDR3 bases are TGTGCCAGCAGCCAAGCGGACGGGGCACCCGAGCAGTACTTC. Amino acids: CASSQADGAPEQYF.

CDR3 region: CASSPSPAQGGYTF. The DNA of the CDR3 is TGTGCCAGCTCACCTTCGCCAGCCCAGGGTGGCTACACCTTC. V gene TRBV18 combines with J gene TRBJ1-2; weak D call: TRBD1 (5 bases). The CDR3 extends over 14 amino acids. Trimming took 3 bases from V and 7 from J, leaving 15 bases between them. Germline values: CDR1 KGHSH, CDR2 LQKENI.

Only a few counts were recorded for this clonotype. The V gene is TRBV20-1, the J gene TRBJ2-1; TRBD1 agrees at 7 bases. V lost 3 bases and J lost 6; bases outside the gene matches: 8. From germline, CDR1 is DFQATT and CDR2 SNEGSKA (reference sequence). The CDR3 contains 14 residues. CDR3 in amino acids: CSASPPDRANEQFF. DNA for the CDR3: TGCAGTGCTAGCCCACCCGACAGGGCCAATGAGCAGTTCTTC.

The chain combines TRBV20-1 with TRBJ2-7; 9 bases line up with TRBD2. This CDR3 comprises 14 residues. The J segment lost 4 bases and the V segment lost 1 base, leaving 5 bases of the junction unmatched. CDR1 DFQATT and CDR2 SNEGSKA come from the germline V gene (reference sequence). As DNA, the CDR3 is TGCAGTGCTAGAGGGACTAGCGTAAATTACGAGCAGTACTTC. Its protein is CSARGTSVNYEQYF.

This clonotype was seen more than once but under ten times. The rearrangement uses TRBV5-1 and TRBJ2-3; D might be TRBD2 (7 bases). V dropped 0 bases and J dropped 2 bases, with 13 bases sitting between them. The germline CDR1 and CDR2 sequences are SGHRS and YFSETQ. The CDR3 is 16 residues long. This CDR3 is CASSLEARGPTDTQYF. CDR3 DNA sequence: TGCGCCAGCAGCTTGGAGGCGCGGGGGCCCACAGATACGCAGTATTTT.

The chain uses TRBV5-1 and TRBJ2-3, with D uncertain. This CDR3 is built from 16 residues. Germline V gene data show CDR1 as SGHRS and CDR2 as YFSETQ. Trimming cost V 4 bases and J 0 bases, with 15 bases left between them. CDR3 bases: TGCGCCAGCAGCACGGTGAAGTCTTCTAGCACAGATACGCAGTATTTT. It specifies CASSTVKSSSTDTQYF.

J is TRBJ1-1 and V is TRBV11-2, with D unresolved. Germline V CDR1 and CDR2: SGHAT, FQNNGV. Between the trimmed V and J ends, which lost 1 base and 3 bases, there was a span of 9 bases. This CDR3 has 14 amino acids. CDR3 bases: TGTGCCAGCAGCTTAGTGTACGGGGACACTGAAGCTTTCTTT. This translates into CASSLVYGDTEAFF.

This clonotype was seen a few times. V and J are TRBV3-1 and TRBJ1-5, with a tentative D call TRBD1 (5 bases). In germline, CDR1 is LGHDT, CDR2 YNNKEL (reference sequence). The CDR3 runs to 12 residues. Trimming removed 2 bases from V and 10 bases from J, with 9 bases in between. For the CDR3, the DNA is TGTGCCAGCAGCCAAAACGGACATCCCCAGCATTTT. This translates into CASSQNGHPQHF.